What follows are 7 T cell receptor beta chains derived from one specimen sequenced in a study of blood T cells in healthy people across ages (dated by TCRdb to about 2015). The library was made by 5' RACE. Instrument used: Illumina HiSeq 2500. A second PCR of about 6 to 11 cycles was performed with a sample-barcoded 5' primer and a J-beta primer mix. Using fastp trimming at Q25 and MiXCR clonotype assembly, TCRdb reanalyzed the public sequencing data and kept in-frame beta chains. Duplicate CDR3 protein sequences are folded into a single record with the most common DNA and genes. The sample records about 670,000 distinct CDR3 sequences, 52% of which are singletons. The top ten clones comprise approximately 13% of the sample. Material for sequencing was blood. The receptors shown here come from a woman of 80 years or more in good health.

This clonotype was observed many times. The chain recombines TRBV20-1 with TRBJ2-7; the D gene is possibly TRBD1 (5 bases). The CDR3 loop spans 12 amino acids. V gave up 2 bases and J gave up 5 bases, with 10 bases separating them. In germline, CDR1 is DFQATT, CDR2 SNEGSKA (reference sequence). DNA of the CDR3: TGCAGTGCTAGAAAGGGGTTCGACGAGCAGTACTTC. The encoded protein is CSARKGFDEQYF.

V and J are TRBV4-1 and TRBJ2-3; TRBD2 is a possible D gene (7 bases). Germline loops: CDR1 MGHRA, CDR2 YSYEKL. The CDR3 consists of 15 residues. The V and J ends lost 4 bases and 0 bases respectively, with 11 bases between them. CDR3 residues: CASSRTAGSTDTQYF. The CDR3 region has the DNA TGCGCCAGCAGCCGGACAGCGGGGAGCACAGATACGCAGTATTTT.

This clonotype appeared a single time. A much larger clone differs from this one at a single base, so this may be a read error. V is TRBV2 and J is TRBJ2-2; perhaps TRBD1 as D (6 bases). Germline CDR1 reads SNHLY; CDR2 reads FYNNEI. This CDR3 is 14 amino acids long. The CDR3 sequence: CASNPDRNTGKLFF. CDR3 nucleotide sequence: TGTGCCAGCAACCCGGACAGAAACACCGGGAAGCTGTTTTTT.

The CDR3 reads CASSSAAPGLYF. CDR3 DNA sequence: TGTGCCAGCAGCTCAGCAGCCCCCGGGCTGTATTTT. This sequence joins TRBV7-6 and TRBJ2-3; D call uncertain. The CDR3 runs to 12 residues. Germline V gene sequence: CDR1 SGHVS, CDR2 FNYEAQ. V was cut by 4 bases and J by 14 bases, with 16 bases left in between.

This clonotype was seen at least ten times. This chain uses TRBV7-3 with TRBJ2-5, with 7 bases matching TRBD1. This CDR3 contains 15 residues. Germline loops: CDR1 SGHTA, CDR2 FQGTGA. J gave up 2 bases and V 6 bases, and 9 bases lay outside the gene matches. The CDR3 spells CASSLTGTAQETQYF. Here the CDR3 DNA reads TGTGCCAGCAGTCTTACCGGGACAGCACAAGAGACCCAGTACTTC. The full variable domain, in which reference TRBV7-3 and TRBJ2-5 provide the parts outside the CDR3, is GAGVSQTPSNKVTEKGKYVELRCDPISGHTALYWYRQSLGQGPEFLIYFQGTGAADDSGLPNDRFFAVRPEGSVSTLKIQRTERGDSAVYLCASSLTGTAQETQYFGPGTRLLVL.

The J gene is TRBJ1-2, the V gene TRBV20-1, with a weak D call TRBD1 (6 bases). The CDR3 is 14 amino acids. Deletions cut 0 bases from V and 7 bases from J, with 15 bases between. Germline CDR1 is DFQATT and CDR2 is SNEGSKA (reference sequence). The CDR3 is CSARDVGGLTGYTF. The CDR3 nucleotides read TGCAGTGCTAGAGATGTTGGGGGGCTGACTGGCTACACCTTC.

The DNA of the CDR3 is TGTGCCAGCAGCCTACAGGGGGCCGCGAACACCGGGGAGCTGTTTTTT. Protein: CASSLQGAANTGELFF. The rearrangement links TRBV5-4 to TRBJ2-2, with 9 bases identical to TRBD1. This CDR3 is 16 amino acids long. Losses at the gene ends were 4 bases for V and 0 bases for J; bases not matched to a gene: 4. Germline loops: CDR1 SGHNT, CDR2 YYREEE (reference sequence). Supplemented by reference TRBV5-4 and TRBJ2-2, the full variable domain reads ETGVTQSPTHLIKTRGQQVTLRCSSQSGHNTVSWYQQALGQGPQFIFQYYREEENGRGNFPPRFSGLQFPNYSSELNVNALELDDSALYLCASSLQGAANTGELFFGEGSRLTVL.